The clone carrying this TCR beta chain was picked up a small number of times. Reverse transcribing all isolated RNA meant expressed TCRB transcripts were sequenced. Generated by immunoSEQ multiplex PCR, the TCRdb table keeps only in-frame clones and is missing some. The repertoire holds fewer than 900,000 clones, with around a sixth as singletons. The CDR3 has 15 residues. Losses at the gene ends were 1 base for V and 6 bases for J; bases not matched to a gene: 4. Germline loops: CDR1 SGHTA, CDR2 FQGNSA. Based on CD45RO/CCR7/CD25/CD127/CD95/CD27, CD4+ regulatory, stem cell-like memory, naive and central memory cells were sorted. This entry comes from a study of beta chain features in type 1 diabetes. Study-wide context: Healthy donors and patients showed comparable age, gender and cell yields.

The chain is built from TRBV7-2 and TRBJ2-1, with TRBD2 identical over 9 bases. The sequencing input was naive CD4+ T cells from blood. This sequence originates from a woman between 18 and 29 years old in good health. The CDR3: CASSLDRGRANEQFF. CDR3 DNA sequence: TGTGCCAGCAGCTTAGACCGCGGGAGGGCCAATGAGCAGTTCTTC. Combining the CDR3 with reference TRBV7-2 and TRBJ2-1 gives the whole variable domain GAGVSQSPSNKVTEKGKDVELRCDPISGHTALYWYRQSLGQGLEFLIYFQGNSAPDKSGLPSDRFSAERTGGSVSTLTIQRTQQEDSAVYLCASSLDRGRANEQFFGPGTRLTVL.